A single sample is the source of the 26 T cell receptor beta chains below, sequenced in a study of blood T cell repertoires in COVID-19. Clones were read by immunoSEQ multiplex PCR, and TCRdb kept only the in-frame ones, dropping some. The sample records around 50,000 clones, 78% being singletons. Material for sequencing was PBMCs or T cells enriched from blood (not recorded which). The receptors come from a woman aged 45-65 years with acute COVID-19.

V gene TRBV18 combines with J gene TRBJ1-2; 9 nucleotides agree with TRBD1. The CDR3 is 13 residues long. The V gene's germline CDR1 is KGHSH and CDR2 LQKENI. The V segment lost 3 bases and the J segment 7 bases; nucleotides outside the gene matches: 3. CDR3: CASSPPGQGGYTF. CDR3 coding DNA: TGTGCCAGCTCACCCCCGGGACAGGGTGGCTACACCTTC.

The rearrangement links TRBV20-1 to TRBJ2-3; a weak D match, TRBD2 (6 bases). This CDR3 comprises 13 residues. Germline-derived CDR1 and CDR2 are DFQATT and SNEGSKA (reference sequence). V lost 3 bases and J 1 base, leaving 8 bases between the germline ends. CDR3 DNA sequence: TGCAGTGCTAGTGGCGGGGGCACAGATACGCAGTATTTT. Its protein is CSASGGGTDTQYF.

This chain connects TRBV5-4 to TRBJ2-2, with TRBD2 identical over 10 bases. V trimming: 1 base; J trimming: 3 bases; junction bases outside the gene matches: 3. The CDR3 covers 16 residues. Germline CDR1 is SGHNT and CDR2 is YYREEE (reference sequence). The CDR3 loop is CASSLRAGGYTGELFF. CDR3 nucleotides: TGTGCCAGCAGCTTGAGAGCGGGGGGGTACACCGGGGAGCTGTTTTTT.

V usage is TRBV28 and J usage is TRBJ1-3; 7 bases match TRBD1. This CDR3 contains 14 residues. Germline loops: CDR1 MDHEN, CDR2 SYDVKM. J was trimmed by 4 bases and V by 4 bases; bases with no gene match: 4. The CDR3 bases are TGTGCCAGCAGTTCTACAGGGGAAGGAAACACCATATATTTT. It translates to CASSSTGEGNTIYF.

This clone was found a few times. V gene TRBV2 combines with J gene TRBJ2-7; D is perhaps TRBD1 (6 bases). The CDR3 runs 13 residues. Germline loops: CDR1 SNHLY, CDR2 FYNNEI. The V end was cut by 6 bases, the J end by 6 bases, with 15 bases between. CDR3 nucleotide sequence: TGTGCCAGCAGAGACCAGGGGATTAGCGAGCAGTACTTC. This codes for CASRDQGISEQYF.

The CDR3 sequence: CASSLGQGASEGYTF. The CDR3 nucleotides are TGTGCCAGCAGCTTGGGACAGGGGGCTTCGGAAGGCTACACCTTC. The rearrangement joins TRBV5-6 to TRBJ1-2, with TRBD1 matching 10 bases. Germline V gives CDR1 SGHDT, CDR2 YYEEEE. The CDR3 sequence is 15 residues long. V gave up 0 bases and J gave up 8 bases; unmatched junction bases: 7.

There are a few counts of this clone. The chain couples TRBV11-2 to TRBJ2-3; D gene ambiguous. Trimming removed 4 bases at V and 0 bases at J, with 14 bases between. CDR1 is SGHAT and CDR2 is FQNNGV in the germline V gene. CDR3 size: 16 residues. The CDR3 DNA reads TGTGCCAGCAGCTACATGACAATACCTAGCACAGATACGCAGTATTTT. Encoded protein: CASSYMTIPSTDTQYF.

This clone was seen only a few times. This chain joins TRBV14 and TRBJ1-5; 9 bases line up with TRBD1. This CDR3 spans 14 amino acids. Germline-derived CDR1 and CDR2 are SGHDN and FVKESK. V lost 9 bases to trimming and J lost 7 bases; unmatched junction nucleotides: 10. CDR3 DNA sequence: TGTGCCAGAACTTCGGACAGGGGTGAACAGCCCCAGCATTTT. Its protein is CARTSDRGEQPQHF.

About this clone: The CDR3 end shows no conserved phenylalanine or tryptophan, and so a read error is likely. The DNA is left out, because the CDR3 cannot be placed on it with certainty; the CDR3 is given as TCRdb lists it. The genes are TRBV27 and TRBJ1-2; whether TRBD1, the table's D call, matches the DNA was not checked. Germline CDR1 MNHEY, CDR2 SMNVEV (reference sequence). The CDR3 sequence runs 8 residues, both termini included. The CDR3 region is CASSLQGV.

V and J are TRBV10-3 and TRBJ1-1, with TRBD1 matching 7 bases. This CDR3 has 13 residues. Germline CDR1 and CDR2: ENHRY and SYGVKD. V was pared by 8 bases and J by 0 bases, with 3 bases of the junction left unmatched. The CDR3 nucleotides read TGTGCCATCCGGGACAGCATGAACACTGAAGCTTTCTTT. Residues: CAIRDSMNTEAFF.

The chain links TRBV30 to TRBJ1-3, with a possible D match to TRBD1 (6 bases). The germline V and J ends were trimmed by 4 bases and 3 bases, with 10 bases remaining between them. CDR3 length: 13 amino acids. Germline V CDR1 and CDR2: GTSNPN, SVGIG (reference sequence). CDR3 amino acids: CAWNRVDGNTIYF. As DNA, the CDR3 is TGTGCCTGGAACAGGGTTGATGGAAACACCATATATTTT.

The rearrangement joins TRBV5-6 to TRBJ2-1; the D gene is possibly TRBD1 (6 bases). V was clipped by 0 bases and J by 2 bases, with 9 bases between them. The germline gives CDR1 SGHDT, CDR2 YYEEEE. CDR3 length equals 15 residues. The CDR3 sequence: CASSLEWTAYNEQFF. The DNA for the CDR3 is TGTGCCAGCAGCTTGGAATGGACAGCCTACAATGAGCAGTTCTTC.

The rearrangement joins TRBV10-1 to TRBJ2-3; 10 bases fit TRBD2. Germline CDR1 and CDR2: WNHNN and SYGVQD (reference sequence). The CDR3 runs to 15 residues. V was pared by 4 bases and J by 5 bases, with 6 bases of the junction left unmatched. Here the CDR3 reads CASSGAGGRKDTQYF. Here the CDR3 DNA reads TGCGCCAGCAGTGGAGCGGGGGGGCGAAAAGATACGCAGTATTTT.

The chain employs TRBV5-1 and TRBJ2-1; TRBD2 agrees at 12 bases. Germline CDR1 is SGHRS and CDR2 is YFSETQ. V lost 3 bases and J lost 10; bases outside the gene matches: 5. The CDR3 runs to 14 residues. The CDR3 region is CASSSGLAGLEQFF. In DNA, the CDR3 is TGCGCCAGCAGCTCCGGACTAGCGGGGTTAGAGCAGTTCTTC.

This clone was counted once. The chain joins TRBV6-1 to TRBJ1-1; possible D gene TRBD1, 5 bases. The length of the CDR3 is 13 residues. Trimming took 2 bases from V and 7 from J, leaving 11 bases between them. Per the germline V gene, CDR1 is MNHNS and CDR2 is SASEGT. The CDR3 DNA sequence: TGTGCCAGCAGTGAATCCCAGACAGTTGAAGCTTTCTTT. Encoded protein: CASSESQTVEAFF.

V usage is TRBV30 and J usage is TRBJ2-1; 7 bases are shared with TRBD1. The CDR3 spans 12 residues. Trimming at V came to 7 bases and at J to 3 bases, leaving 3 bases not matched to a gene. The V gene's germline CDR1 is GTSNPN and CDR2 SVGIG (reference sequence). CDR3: CASRDSYNEQFF. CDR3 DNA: TGTGCCTCCCGGGACAGCTACAATGAGCAGTTCTTC.

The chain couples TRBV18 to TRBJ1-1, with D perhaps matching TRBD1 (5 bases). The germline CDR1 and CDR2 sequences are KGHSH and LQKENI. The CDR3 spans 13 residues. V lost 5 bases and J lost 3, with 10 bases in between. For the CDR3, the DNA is TGTGCCAGCTCATCCAGGGAGGACACTGAAGCTTTCTTT. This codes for CASSSREDTEAFF. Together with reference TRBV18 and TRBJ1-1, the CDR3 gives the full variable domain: NAGVMQNPRHLVRRRGQEARLRCSPMKGHSHVYWYRQLPEEGLKFMVYLQKENIIDESGMPKERFSAEFPKEGPSILRIQQVVRGDSAAYFCASSSREDTEAFFGQGTRLTVV.

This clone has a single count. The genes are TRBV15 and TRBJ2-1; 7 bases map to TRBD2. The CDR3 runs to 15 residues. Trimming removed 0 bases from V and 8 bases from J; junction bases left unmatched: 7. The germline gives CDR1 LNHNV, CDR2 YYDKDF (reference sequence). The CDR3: CATSRDEGTIYEQFF. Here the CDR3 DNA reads TGTGCCACCAGCAGAGATGAGGGGACTATCTATGAGCAGTTCTTC.

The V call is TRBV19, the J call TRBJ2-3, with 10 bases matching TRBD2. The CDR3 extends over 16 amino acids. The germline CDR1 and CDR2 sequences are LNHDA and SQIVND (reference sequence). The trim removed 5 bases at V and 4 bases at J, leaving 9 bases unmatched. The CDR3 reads CASSESSGGRADTQYF. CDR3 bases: TGTGCCAGTAGTGAGTCTAGCGGGGGTAGGGCAGATACGCAGTATTTT.

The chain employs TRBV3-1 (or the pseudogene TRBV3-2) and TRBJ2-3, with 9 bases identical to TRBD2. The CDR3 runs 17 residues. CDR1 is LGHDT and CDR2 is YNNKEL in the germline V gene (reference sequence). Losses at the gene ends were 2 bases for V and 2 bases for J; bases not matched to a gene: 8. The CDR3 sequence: CASSQWGGGDNTDTQYF. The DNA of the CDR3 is TGTGCCAGCAGCCAATGGGGCGGGGGGGATAACACAGATACGCAGTATTTT.

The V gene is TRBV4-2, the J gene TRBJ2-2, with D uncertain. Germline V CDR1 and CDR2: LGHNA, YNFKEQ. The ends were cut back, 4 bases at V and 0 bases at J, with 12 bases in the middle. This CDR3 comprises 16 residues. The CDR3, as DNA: TGTGCCAGCAGCCCCTTGACACTCGCGAACACCGGGGAGCTGTTTTTT. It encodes CASSPLTLANTGELFF.

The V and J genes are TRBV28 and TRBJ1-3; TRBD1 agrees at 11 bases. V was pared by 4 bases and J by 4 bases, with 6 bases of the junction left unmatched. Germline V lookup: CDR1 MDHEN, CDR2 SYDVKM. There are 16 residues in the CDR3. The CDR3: CASSSRDRGSGNTIYF. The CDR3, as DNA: TGTGCCAGCAGTTCCCGGGACAGGGGGTCCGGAAACACCATATATTTT.

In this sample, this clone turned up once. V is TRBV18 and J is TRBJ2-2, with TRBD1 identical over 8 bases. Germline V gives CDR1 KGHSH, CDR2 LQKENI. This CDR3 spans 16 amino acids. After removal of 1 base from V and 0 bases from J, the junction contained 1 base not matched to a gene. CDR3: CASSPLDRANTGELFF. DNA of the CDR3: TGTGCCAGCTCACCACTGGACAGGGCGAACACCGGGGAGCTGTTTTTT.

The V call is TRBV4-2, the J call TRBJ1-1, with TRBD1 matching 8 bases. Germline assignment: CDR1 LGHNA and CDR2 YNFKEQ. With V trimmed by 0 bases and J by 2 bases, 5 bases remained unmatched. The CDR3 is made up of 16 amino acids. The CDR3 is CASSQERAGGNTEAFF. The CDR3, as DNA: TGTGCCAGCAGCCAAGAGAGGGCAGGGGGCAACACTGAAGCTTTCTTT.

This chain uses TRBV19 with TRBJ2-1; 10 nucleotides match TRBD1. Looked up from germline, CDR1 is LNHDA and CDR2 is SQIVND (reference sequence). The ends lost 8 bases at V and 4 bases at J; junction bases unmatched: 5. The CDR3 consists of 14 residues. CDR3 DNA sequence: TGTGCCAGTGAGGGACAGGGGAATTACAATGAGCAGTTCTTC. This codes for CASEGQGNYNEQFF.

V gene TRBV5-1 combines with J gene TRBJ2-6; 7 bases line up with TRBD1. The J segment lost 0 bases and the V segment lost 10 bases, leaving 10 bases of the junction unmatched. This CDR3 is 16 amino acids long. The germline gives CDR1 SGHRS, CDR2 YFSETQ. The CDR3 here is CASRTGQNSGANVLTF. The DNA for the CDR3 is TGCGCCTCCCGGACAGGACAAAACTCTGGGGCCAACGTCCTGACTTTC.